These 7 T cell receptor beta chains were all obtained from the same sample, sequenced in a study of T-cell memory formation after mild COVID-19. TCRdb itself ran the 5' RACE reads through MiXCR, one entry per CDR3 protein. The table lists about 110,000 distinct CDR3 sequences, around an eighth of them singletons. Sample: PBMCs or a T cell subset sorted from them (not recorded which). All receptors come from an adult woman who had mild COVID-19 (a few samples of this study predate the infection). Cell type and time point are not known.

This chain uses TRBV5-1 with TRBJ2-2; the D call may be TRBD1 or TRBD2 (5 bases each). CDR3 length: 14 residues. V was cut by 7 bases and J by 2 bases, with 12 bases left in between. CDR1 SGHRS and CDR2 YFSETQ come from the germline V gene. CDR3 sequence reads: CASGTEFNTGELFF. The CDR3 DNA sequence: TGCGCCAGCGGGACGGAATTTAACACCGGGGAGCTGTTTTTT.

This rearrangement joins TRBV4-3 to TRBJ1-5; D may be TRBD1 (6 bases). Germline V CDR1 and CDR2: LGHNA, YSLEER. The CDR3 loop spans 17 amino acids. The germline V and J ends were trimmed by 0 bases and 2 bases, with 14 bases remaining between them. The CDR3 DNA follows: TGCGCCAGCAGCCAAGATAGAGCCCCAGGGGGCAATCAGCCCCAGCATTTT. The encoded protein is CASSQDRAPGGNQPQHF.

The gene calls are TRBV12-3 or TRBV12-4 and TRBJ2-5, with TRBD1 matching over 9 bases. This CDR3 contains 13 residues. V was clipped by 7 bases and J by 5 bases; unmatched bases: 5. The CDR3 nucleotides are TGTGCCAGCACGACAGGGGGAGTGGAGACCCAGTACTTC. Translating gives CASTTGGVETQYF.

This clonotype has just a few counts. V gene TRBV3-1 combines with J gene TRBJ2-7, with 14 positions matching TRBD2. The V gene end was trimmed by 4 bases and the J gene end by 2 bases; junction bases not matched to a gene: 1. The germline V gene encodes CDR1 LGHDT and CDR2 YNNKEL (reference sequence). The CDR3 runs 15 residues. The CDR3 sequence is CASSPGLAGAYEQYF. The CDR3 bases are TGTGCCAGCAGCCCGGGACTAGCGGGAGCCTACGAGCAGTACTTC.

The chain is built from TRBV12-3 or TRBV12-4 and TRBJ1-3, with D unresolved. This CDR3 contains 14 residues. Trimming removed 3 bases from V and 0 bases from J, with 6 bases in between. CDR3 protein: CASSFPYSGNTIYF. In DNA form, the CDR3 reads TGTGCCAGCAGTTTTCCTTACTCTGGAAACACCATATATTTT.

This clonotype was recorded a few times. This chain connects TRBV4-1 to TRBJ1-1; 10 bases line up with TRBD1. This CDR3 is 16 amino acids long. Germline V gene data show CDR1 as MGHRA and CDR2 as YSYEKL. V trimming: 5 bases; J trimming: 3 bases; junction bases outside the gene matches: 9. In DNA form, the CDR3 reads TGCGCCAGCAGCGCCCGGGACAGGGGTTCGGACACTGAAGCTTTCTTT. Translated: CASSARDRGSDTEAFF.

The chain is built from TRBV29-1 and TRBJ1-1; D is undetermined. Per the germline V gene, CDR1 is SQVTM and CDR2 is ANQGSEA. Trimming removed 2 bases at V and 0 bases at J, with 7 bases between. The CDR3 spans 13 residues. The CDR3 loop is CSVENRMNTEAFF. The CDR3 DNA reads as TGCAGCGTTGAAAACAGAATGAACACTGAAGCTTTCTTT.